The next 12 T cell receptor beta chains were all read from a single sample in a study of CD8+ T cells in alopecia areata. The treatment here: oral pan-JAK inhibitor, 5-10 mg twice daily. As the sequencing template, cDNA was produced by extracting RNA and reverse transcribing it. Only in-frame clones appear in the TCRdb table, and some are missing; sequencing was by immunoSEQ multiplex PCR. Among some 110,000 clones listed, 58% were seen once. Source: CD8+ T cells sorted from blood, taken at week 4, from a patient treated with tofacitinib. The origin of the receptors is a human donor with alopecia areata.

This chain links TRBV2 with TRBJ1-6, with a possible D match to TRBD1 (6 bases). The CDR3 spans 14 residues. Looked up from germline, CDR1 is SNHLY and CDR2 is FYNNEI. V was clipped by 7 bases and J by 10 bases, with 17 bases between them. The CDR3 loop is CASTTDREVSPLHF. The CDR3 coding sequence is TGTGCCAGCACCACGGACAGAGAGGTATCACCCCTCCACTTT. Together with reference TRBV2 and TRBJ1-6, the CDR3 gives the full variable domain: EPEVTQTPSHQVTQMGQEVILRCVPISNHLYFYWYRQILGQKVEFLVSFYNNEISEKSEIFDDQFSVERPDGSNFTLKIRSTKLEDSAMYFCASTTDREVSPLHFGNGTRLTVT.

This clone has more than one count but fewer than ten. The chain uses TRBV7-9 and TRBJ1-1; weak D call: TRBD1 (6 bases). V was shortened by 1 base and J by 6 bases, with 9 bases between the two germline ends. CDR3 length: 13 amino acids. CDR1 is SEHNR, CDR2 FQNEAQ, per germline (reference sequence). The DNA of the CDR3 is TGTGCCAGCAGCTTAGGAGGACAGCCTGAAGCTTTCTTT. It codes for CASSLGGQPEAFF.

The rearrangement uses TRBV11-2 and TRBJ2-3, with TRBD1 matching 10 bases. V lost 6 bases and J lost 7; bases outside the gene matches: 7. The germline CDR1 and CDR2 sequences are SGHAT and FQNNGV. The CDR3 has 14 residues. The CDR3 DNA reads TGTGCCAGCAGTTTTGGACAGGGGGGACATACGCAGTATTTT. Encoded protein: CASSFGQGGHTQYF.

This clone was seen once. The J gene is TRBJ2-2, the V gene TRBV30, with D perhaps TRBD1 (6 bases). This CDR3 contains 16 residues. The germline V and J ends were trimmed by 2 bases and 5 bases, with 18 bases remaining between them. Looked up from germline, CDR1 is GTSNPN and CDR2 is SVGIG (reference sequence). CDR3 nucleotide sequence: TGTGCCTGGAGTCATCTTGTGGGGGCCACAACCGGGGAGCTGTTTTTT. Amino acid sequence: CAWSHLVGATTGELFF.

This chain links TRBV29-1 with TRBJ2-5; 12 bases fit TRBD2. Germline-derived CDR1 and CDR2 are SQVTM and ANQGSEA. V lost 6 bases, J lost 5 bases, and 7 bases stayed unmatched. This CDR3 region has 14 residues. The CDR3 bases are TGCAGCGTCGAACTAGCGGGGGGCCCGGAGACCCAGTACTTC. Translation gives CSVELAGGPETQYF.

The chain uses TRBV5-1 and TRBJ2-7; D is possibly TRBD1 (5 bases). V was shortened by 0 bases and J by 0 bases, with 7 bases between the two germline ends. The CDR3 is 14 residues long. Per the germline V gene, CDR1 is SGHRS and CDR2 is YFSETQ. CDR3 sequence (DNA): TGCGCCAGCAGCTTGGATCAGGGCTCCTACGAGCAGTACTTC. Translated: CASSLDQGSYEQYF. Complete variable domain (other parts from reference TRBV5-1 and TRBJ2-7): KAGVTQTPRYLIKTRGQQVTLSCSPISGHRSVSWYQQTPGQGLQFLFEYFSETQRNKGNFPGRFSGRQFSNSRSEMNVSTLELGDSALYLCASSLDQGSYEQYFGPGTRLTVT.

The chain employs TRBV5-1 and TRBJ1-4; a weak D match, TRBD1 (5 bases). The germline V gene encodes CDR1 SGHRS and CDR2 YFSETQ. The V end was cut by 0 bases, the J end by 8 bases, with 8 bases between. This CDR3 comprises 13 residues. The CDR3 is CASSLGQGEKLFF. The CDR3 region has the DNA TGCGCCAGCAGCTTGGGGCAGGGCGAAAAACTGTTTTTT.

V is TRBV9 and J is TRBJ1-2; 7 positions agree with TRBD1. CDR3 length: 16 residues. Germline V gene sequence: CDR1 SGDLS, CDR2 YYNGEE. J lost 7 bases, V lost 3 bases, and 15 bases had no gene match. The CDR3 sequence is CASSAGDLQGVSGYTF. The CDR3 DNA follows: TGTGCCAGCAGCGCGGGAGACCTCCAGGGGGTGAGTGGCTACACCTTC.

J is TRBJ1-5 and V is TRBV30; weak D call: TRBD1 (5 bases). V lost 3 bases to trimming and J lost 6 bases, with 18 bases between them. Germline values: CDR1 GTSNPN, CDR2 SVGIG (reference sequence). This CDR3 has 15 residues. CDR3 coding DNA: TGTGCCTGGAGAGCCTCGCAGTGGGGCAGTCAGCCCCAGCATTTT. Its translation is CAWRASQWGSQPQHF.

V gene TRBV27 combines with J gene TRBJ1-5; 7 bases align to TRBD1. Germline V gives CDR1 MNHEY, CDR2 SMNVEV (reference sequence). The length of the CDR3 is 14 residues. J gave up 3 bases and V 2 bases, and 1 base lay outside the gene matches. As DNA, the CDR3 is TGTGCCAGCAGTTTACAGGGGGTCAATCAGCCCCAGCATTTT. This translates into CASSLQGVNQPQHF.

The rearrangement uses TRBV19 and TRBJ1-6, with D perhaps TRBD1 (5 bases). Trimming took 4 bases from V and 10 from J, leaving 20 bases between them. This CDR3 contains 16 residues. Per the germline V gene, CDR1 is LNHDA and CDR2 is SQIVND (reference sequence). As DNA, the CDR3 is TGTGCCAGTAGTACGACAGTAATGGAGCGAGGCTCACCCCTCCACTTT. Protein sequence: CASSTTVMERGSPLHF.

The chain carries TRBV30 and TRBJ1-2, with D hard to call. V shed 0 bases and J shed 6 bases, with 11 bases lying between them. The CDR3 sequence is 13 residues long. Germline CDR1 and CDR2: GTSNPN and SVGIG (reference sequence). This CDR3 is CAWSVGTTNGYTF. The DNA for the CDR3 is TGTGCCTGGAGTGTAGGCACAACGAATGGCTACACCTTC.